These 9 T cell receptor beta chains were all obtained from the same sample, sequenced in a study of blood T cell repertoires in COVID-19. TCRdb's copy holds only in-frame clones and misses some; the assay was immunoSEQ multiplex PCR. This sample has about 200,000 clones, with more than 75% found just once. Sequencing was done on a sample of peripheral blood. These receptors were obtained from a man aged 35-49 years with active or convalescent COVID-19.

J is TRBJ2-2 and V is TRBV9; D ambiguous. In germline, CDR1 is SGDLS, CDR2 YYNGEE. The CDR3 contains 12 residues. The V end lost 4 bases, the J end lost 6 bases, and 7 bases lay between the germline ends. The CDR3 DNA reads as TGTGCCAGCAGCCAATTTTCCGGGGAGCTGTTTTTT. Translating it yields CASSQFSGELFF.

The chain combines TRBV12-3 or TRBV12-4 with TRBJ2-5, with D perhaps TRBD1 (5 bases). Between the trimmed V and J ends, which lost 6 bases and 4 bases, there was a span of 12 bases. The CDR3 is 13 residues long. The CDR3 coding sequence is TGTGCCAGCAGAGAAGGGGTGCCAGAGACCCAGTACTTC. Protein: CASREGVPETQYF.

The rearrangement uses TRBV19 and TRBJ1-5, with TRBD1 matching over 7 bases. V was clipped by 5 bases and J by 8 bases; unmatched bases: 6. The CDR3 loop spans 13 amino acids. Germline CDR1 reads LNHDA; CDR2 reads SQIVND (reference sequence). CDR3 coding DNA: TGTGCCAGTAGTGACGACAGGGAGAAGCCCCAGCATTTT. Amino acids: CASSDDREKPQHF.

The V call is TRBV19, the J call TRBJ2-1; tentatively, D is TRBD1 (6 bases). The CDR3 consists of 13 residues. Trimming took 10 bases from V and 7 from J, leaving 17 bases between them. From germline, CDR1 is LNHDA and CDR2 SQIVND (reference sequence). CDR3 bases: TGTGCCACCAGGCGGACAGACGTAAATGAGCAGTTCTTC. It specifies CATRRTDVNEQFF.

The rearrangement uses TRBV7-2 and TRBJ2-3; 11 bases align to TRBD1. The CDR3 is 16 residues long. V was clipped by 4 bases and J by 2 bases; unmatched bases: 5. Germline assignment: CDR1 SGHTA and CDR2 FQGNSA. CDR3 in DNA: TGTGCCAGCAGCTCCGGACAGGGGGCGCCCACAGATACGCAGTATTTT. Translating it yields CASSSGQGAPTDTQYF.

A single count supports this clone. The CDR3 protein is CASSLGQGARGAEAFF. CDR3 nucleotide sequence: TGTGCCAGCAGCTTAGGCCAGGGGGCGCGAGGAGCTGAAGCTTTCTTT. This chain links TRBV7-9 with TRBJ1-1, with 8 nucleotides matching TRBD1. Germline V gene sequence: CDR1 SEHNR, CDR2 FQNEAQ (reference sequence). The CDR3 has 16 amino acids. With 1 base clipped from V and 6 bases from J, the junction kept 10 bases outside the gene matches.

This clone was seen a handful of times. The chain recombines TRBV2 with TRBJ1-1; D perhaps matches TRBD1 (5 bases). V was shortened by 10 bases and J by 3 bases, with 15 bases between the two germline ends. The CDR3 is 13 residues long. Per germline, CDR1 SNHLY and CDR2 FYNNEI. CDR3 in DNA: TGTGCCACGAAAGGGGTTACTGACACTGAAGCTTTCTTT. This gives the protein CATKGVTDTEAFF. The full variable domain, rest sourced from reference TRBV2 and TRBJ1-1, is EPEVTQTPSHQVTQMGQEVILRCVPISNHLYFYWYRQILGQKVEFLVSFYNNEISEKSEIFDDQFSVERPDGSNFTLKIRSTKLEDSAMYFCATKGVTDTEAFFGQGTRLTVV.

The chain employs TRBV20-1 and TRBJ2-7, with 7 nucleotides matching TRBD1. V was clipped by 4 bases and J by 5 bases; unmatched bases: 11. This CDR3 is 14 amino acids long. Germline V gene sequence: CDR1 DFQATT, CDR2 SNEGSKA (reference sequence). CDR3 loop: CSATEDRRRNEQYF. The CDR3 DNA is TGCAGTGCTACTGAGGACAGGAGACGAAACGAGCAGTACTTC.

Details on this clone: Other DNA sequences in the sample encode the same CDR3. The chain links TRBV3-1 (or the pseudogene TRBV3-2) to TRBJ2-3; no reliable D call. Per germline, CDR1 LGHDT and CDR2 YNNKEL (reference sequence). Trimming took 3 bases from V and 4 from J, leaving 32 bases between them. This CDR3 is 21 amino acids long. CDR3 sequence reads: CASSQCLWRQQAQEHPDTQYF. Here the CDR3 DNA reads TGTGCCAGCAGCCAGTGTCTATGGCGTCAGCAAGCCCAGGAACACCCAGATACGCAGTATTTT.